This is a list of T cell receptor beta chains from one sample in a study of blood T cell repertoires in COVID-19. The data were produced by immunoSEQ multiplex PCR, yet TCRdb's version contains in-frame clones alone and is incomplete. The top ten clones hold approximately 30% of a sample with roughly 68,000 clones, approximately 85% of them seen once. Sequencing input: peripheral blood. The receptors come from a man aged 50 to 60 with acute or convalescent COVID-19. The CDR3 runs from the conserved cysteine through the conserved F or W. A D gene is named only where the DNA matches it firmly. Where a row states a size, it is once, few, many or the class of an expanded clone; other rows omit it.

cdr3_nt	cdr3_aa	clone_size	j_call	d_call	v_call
TGTGCCAGCAGCCCTGTAGTTCCGAACACTGAAGCTTTCTTT	CASSPVVPNTEAFF	.	TRBJ1-1	.	TRBV11-2
TGTGCCAGCAGCCAAAGGCACCTCGGGACTAGCGGGTGGAACATTCAGTACTTC	CASSQRHLGTSGWNIQYF	.	TRBJ2-4	TRBD2	TRBV4-2
TGTGCCAGCAGCCGTTACGAATCCGGGACAGGCGAGTACAATGAGCAGTTCTTC	CASSRYESGTGEYNEQFF	.	TRBJ2-1	TRBD1	TRBV4-2
TGTGCCAGCAGTGTTCTTACCGGGGAGCTGTTTTTT	CASSVLTGELFF	.	TRBJ2-2	.	TRBV2
TGTGCCACCAGCAGAGATCGGGATAATTCACCCCTCCACTTT	CATSRDRDNSPLHF	few	TRBJ1-6	.	TRBV15
TGTGCCAGCAGCTTAGGCCTCCAGGGGGCGTGGGGCTACACCTTC	CASSLGLQGAWGYTF	.	TRBJ1-2	TRBD1	TRBV11-2
TGTGCTAGTGGCCCGACCGAGCGGGGGGGCACAGATACGCAGTATTTT	CASGPTERGGTDTQYF	.	TRBJ2-3	TRBD2	TRBV12-5
TGTGCCAGCAGCGTAGGGGTTAGCGGGGTTTCCAAGACCCAGTACTTC	CASSVGVSGVSKTQYF	.	TRBJ2-5	TRBD2	TRBV9
TGCAGCGTTGAAGATATCCAGGGCAACTATGGCTACACCTTC	CSVEDIQGNYGYTF	.	TRBJ1-2	.	TRBV29-1
TGTGCCAGCAGCGTAGAGGACCGGGGGGTCTATGGCTACACCTTC	CASSVEDRGVYGYTF	.	TRBJ1-2	.	TRBV9
TGTGCCAGCAGCCAGGGGGGACAGGGCGACCAGCCCCAGCATTTT	CASSQGGQGDQPQHF	.	TRBJ1-5	TRBD1	TRBV3-1/TRBV3-2
TGCGCCAGCAGCCGGTTGGGGGCCGGCACAGATACGCAGTATTTT	CASSRLGAGTDTQYF	once	TRBJ2-3	.	TRBV4-1
TGTGCCAGCAGGCCAACCGGGACAGGGATATATGGCTACACCTTC	CASRPTGTGIYGYTF	once	TRBJ1-2	TRBD1	TRBV6-5
TGTGCCAGCAGCTGGGGGGTCTACGAGCAGTACTTC	CASSWGVYEQYF	.	TRBJ2-7	.	TRBV11-2
TGTGCCATCAGTGAGAAGGGGACAGGGGATGAAAAACTGTTTTTT	CAISEKGTGDEKLFF	.	TRBJ1-4	TRBD1	TRBV10-3
TGTGCCAGCAGTTTGAAAGGGGGCGGTAGTTATGGCTACACCTTC	CASSLKGGGSYGYTF	.	TRBJ1-2	TRBD1	TRBV6-5
TGTGCCATCAGTGAGTCCAGTGGGACAGGGTCTGGGGCCAACGTCCTGACTTTC	CAISESSGTGSGANVLTF	.	TRBJ2-6	TRBD1	TRBV10-3
TGTGCCAGCCTACGAGAAAGGGACAGAGATAGCAATCAGCCCCAGCATTTT	CASLRERDRDSNQPQHF	once	TRBJ1-5	TRBD1	TRBV28
TGTGCCATAACCGGGACAGGGGTCGTCGGGGAGCTGTTTTTT	CAITGTGVVGELFF	.	TRBJ2-2	TRBD1	TRBV2
TGTGCCACCAGTGATACAGGGTTTCAGCCCCAGCATTTT	CATSDTGFQPQHF	.	TRBJ1-5	.	TRBV24-1
TGTGCCAGCAGCTTTTCAGGTATCGGCAATCAGCCCCAGCATTTT	CASSFSGIGNQPQHF	.	TRBJ1-5	.	TRBV11-2
TGCACCAGCAGCCAAGACGGACAGATGGGCTACACCTTC	CTSSQDGQMGYTF	.	TRBJ1-2	.	TRBV1
TGTGCCAGCAGCACAGAACAGGGGGCTGACACTGAAGCTTTCTTT	CASSTEQGADTEAFF	.	TRBJ1-1	TRBD1	TRBV7-9
TGTGCCAGTAGTATCCGTCCACAGATCCAAGAGACCCAGTACTTC	CASSIRPQIQETQYF	.	TRBJ2-5	.	TRBV19
TGTGCCAGCACCGGGACGAACACCGGGGAGCTGTTTTTT	CASTGTNTGELFF	once	TRBJ2-2	.	TRBV25-1
TGTGCCACCAGTGACCCCCCCGGTGGTAGGGGGCGTGGGGAGACCCAGTACTTC	CATSDPPGGRGRGETQYF	.	TRBJ2-5	TRBD1	TRBV24-1
TGTGCCAGCAGCCTCGGGTCCTCTGGGGCCAACGTCCTGACTTTC	CASSLGSSGANVLTF	few	TRBJ2-6	.	TRBV9
TGTGCCAGCAGCAGAAACAGGGAAACTGAAGCTTTCTTT	CASSRNRETEAFF	once	TRBJ1-1	.	TRBV6-5
TGTGCCAGCAGAGGGGGGTTAGCGGGGTGGTCCGGGTATCAAGAGACCCAGTACTTC	CASRGGLAGWSGYQETQYF	.	TRBJ2-5	TRBD2	TRBV2